This T cell receptor beta chain was sequenced for a study of PD-1 blockade in classical Hodgkin lymphoma. Assay used: immunoSEQ multiplex PCR; TCRdb lists only in-frame clones, some missing. The table lists roughly 94,000 clones, about 93% of them singletons. Time point described: cycle 4 day 1 (C4D1), after around six weeks of nivolumab. Each and every patient relapsed after autologous stem cell transplantation, and patients got differing brentuximab vedotin exposure. Study results and caveats: Patients newly diagnosed and complete responders had comparable baseline diversity. It was reported that newly diagnosed patients had less baseline TCR diversity than healthy donors. The origin of the repertoire differences remains undefined, with disease activity or prior therapy as possible causes.

Concerning this clone itself: Antigen: not known. The junction shows a germline mismatch at one end, possibly a read error.

The CDR3 length is 11 residues. Germline values: CDR1 SQVTM, CDR2 ANQGSEA. The TCR was taken from a human donor with classical Hodgkin lymphoma. The chain employs TRBV29-1 and TRBJ1-1; D gene ambiguous. The specimen comprised peripheral blood mononuclear cells (PBMCs), sampled before the fourth cycle of nivolumab. The CDR3 DNA follows: TGCAGCGTTGGAGGGAACGCTGAAGCTTTCTTT. This sequence encodes CSVGGNAEAFF.